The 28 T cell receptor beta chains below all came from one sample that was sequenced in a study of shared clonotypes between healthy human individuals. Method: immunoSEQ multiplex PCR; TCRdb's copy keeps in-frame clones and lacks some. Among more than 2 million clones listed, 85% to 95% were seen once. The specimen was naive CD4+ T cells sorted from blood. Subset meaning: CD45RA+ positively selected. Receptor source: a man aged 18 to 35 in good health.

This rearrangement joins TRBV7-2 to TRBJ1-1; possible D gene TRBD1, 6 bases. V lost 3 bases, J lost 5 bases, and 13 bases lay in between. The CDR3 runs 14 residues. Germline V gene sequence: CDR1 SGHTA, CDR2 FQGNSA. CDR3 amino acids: CASSFLPGETEAFF. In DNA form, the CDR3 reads TGTGCCAGCAGCTTTTTGCCAGGGGAGACTGAAGCTTTCTTT.

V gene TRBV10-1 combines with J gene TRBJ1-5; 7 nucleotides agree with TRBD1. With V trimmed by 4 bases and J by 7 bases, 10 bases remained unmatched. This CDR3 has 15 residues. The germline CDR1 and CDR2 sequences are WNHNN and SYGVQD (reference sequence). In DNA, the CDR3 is TGCGCCAGCAGTGTGGGGGCGACAGGGTGCCAGCCCCAGCATTTT. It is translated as CASSVGATGCQPQHF.

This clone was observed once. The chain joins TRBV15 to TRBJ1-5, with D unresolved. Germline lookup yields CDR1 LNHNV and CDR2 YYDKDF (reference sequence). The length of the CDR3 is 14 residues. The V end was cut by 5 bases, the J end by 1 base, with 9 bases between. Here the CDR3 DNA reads TGTGCCACCAGCTCTGGTCTGAGCAATCAGCCCCAGCATTTT. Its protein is CATSSGLSNQPQHF.

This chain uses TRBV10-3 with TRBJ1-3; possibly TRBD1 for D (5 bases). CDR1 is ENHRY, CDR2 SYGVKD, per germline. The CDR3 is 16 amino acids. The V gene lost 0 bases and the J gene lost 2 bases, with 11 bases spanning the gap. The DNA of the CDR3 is TGTGCCATCAGTGAGTCGGGGGGATACGCTGGAAACACCATATATTTT. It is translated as CAISESGGYAGNTIYF.

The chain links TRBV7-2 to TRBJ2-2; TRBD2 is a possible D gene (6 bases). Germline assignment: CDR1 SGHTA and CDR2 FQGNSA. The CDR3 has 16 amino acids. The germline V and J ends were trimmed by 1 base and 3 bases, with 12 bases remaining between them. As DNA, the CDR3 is TGTGCCAGCAGCTTAGGACGCGGGGCTGACACCGGGGAGCTGTTTTTT. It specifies CASSLGRGADTGELFF.

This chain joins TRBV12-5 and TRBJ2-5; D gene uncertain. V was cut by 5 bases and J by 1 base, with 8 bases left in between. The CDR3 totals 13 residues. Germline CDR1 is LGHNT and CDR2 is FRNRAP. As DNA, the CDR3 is TGTGCTAGTGGTACGGATATCCAAGAGACCCAGTACTTC. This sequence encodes CASGTDIQETQYF.

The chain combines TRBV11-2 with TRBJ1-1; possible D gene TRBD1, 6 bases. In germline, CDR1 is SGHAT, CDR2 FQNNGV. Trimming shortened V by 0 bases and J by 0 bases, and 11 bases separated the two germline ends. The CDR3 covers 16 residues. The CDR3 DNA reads TGTGCCAGCAGCTTAGAAGGGGGGCGGTTGAACACTGAAGCTTTCTTT. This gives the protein CASSLEGGRLNTEAFF.

The CDR3 DNA follows: TGTGCCACCCCCCGGCCCGGGTCGGGTGGCTACACCTTC. Translated, it gives CATPRPGSGGYTF. The gene calls are TRBV28 and TRBJ1-2; D is unclear. V was pared by 10 bases and J by 7 bases, with 19 bases between. Germline CDR1 and CDR2: MDHEN and SYDVKM. There are 13 residues in the CDR3.

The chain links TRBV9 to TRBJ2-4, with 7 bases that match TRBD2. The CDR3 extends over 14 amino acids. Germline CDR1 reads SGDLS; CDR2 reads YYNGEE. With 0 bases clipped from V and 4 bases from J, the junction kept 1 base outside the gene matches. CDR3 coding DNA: TGTGCCAGCAGCGTAGACGGGAGGAAAAACATTCAGTACTTC. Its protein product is CASSVDGRKNIQYF.

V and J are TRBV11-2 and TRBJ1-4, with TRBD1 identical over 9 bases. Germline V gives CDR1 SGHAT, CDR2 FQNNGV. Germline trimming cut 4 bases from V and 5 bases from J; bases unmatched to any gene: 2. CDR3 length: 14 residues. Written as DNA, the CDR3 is TGTGCCAGCAGCTGGGACAGGGTCAATGAAAAACTGTTTTTT. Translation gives CASSWDRVNEKLFF.

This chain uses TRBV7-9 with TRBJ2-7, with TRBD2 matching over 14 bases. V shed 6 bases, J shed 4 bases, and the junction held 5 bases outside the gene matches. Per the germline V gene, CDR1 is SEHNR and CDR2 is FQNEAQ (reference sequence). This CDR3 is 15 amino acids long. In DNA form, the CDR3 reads TGTGCCAGCAGTCACGGACTAGCGGGGGGATACGAGCAGTACTTC. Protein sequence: CASSHGLAGGYEQYF.

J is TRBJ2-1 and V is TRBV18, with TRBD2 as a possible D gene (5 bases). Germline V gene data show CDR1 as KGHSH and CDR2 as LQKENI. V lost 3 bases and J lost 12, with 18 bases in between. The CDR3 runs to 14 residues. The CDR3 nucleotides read TGTGCCAGCTCACCTAGCGAGGTTGGAGTAAGGCAGTTCTTC. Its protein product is CASSPSEVGVRQFF. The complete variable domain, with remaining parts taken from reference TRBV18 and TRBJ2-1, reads NAGVMQNPRHLVRRRGQEARLRCSPMKGHSHVYWYRQLPEEGLKFMVYLQKENIIDESGMPKERFSAEFPKEGPSILRIQQVVRGDSAAYFCASSPSEVGVRQFFGPGTRLTVL.

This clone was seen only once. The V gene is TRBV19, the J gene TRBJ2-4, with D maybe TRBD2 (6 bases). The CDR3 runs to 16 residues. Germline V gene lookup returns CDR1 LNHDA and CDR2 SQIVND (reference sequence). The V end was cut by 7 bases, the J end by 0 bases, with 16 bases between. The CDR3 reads CASTKTSTLAKNIQYF. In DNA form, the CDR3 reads TGTGCCAGTACTAAGACTAGTACCTTAGCCAAAAACATTCAGTACTTC.

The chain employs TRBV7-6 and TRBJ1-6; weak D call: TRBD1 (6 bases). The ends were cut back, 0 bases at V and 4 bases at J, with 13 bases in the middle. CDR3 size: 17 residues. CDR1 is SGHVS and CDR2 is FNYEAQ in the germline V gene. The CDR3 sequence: CASSLASYREYNSPLHF. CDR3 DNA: TGTGCCAGCAGCTTAGCCAGTTACAGGGAATATAATTCACCCCTCCACTTT.

CDR3 coding DNA: TGTGCCAGTAGCGGGAGGGCCTTTGCAGATACGCAGTATTTT. Translated, it gives CASSGRAFADTQYF. The chain uses TRBV5-6 and TRBJ2-3; TRBD2 matches at 11 bases. The CDR3 is 14 residues long. Germline trimming cut 8 bases from V and 4 bases from J; bases unmatched to any gene: 6. CDR1 is SGHDT and CDR2 is YYEEEE in the germline V gene.

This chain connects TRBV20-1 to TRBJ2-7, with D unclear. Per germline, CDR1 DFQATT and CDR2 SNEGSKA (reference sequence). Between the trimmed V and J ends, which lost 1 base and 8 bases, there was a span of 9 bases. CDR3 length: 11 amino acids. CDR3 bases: TGCAGTGCTAGAGGGGTAAACAAGCAGTACTTC. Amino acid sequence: CSARGVNKQYF.

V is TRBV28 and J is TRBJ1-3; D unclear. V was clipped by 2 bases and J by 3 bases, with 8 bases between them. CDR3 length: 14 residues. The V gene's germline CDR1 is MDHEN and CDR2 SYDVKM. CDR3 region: CASSLVGYGNTIYF. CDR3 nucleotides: TGTGCCAGCAGTTTAGTAGGCTATGGAAACACCATATATTTT.

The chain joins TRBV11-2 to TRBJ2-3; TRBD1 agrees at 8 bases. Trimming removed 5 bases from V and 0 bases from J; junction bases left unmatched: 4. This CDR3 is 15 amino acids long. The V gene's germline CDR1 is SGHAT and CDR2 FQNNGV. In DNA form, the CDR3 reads TGTGCCAGCAGCAGCGACAGGGGAAGCACAGATACGCAGTATTTT. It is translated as CASSSDRGSTDTQYF. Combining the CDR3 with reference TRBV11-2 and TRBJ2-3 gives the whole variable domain EAGVAQSPRYKIIEKRQSVAFWCNPISGHATLYWYQQILGQGPKLLIQFQNNGVVDDSQLPKDRFSAERLKGVDSTLKIQPAKLEDSAVYLCASSSDRGSTDTQYFGPGTRLTVL.

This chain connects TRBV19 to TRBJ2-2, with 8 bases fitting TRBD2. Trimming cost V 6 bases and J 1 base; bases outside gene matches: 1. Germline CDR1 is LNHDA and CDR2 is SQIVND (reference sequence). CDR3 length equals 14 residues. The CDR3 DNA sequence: TGTGCCAGTAGCACTAGCGGGAACACCGGGGAGCTGTTTTTT. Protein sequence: CASSTSGNTGELFF.

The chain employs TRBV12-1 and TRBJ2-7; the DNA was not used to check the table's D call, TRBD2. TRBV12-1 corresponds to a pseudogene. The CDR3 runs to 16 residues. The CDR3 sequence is CASSFARGVRHYEQYF. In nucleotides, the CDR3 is TGTGCCAGCAGCTTTGCGCGGGGGGTTAGGCATTACGAGCAGTACTTC.

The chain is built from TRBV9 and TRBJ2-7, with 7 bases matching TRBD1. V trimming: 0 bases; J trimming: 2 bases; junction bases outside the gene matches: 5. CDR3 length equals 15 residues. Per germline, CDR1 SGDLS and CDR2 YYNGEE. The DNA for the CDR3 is TGTGCCAGCAGCGTAGCTTCCGGGACAGCCTACGAGCAGTACTTC. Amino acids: CASSVASGTAYEQYF.

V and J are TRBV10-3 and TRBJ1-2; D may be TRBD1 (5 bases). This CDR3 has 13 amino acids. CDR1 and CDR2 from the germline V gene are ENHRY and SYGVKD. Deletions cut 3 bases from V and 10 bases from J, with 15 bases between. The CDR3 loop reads CAISDGAGSVYTF. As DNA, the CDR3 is TGTGCCATCAGTGATGGGGCAGGGTCCGTCTACACCTTC.

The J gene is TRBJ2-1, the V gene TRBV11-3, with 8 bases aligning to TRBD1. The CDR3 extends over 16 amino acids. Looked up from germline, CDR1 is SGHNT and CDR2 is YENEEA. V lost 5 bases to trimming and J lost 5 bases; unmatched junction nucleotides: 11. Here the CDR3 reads CASSTRTGLLNNEQFF. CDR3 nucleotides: TGTGCCAGCAGCACCCGGACAGGGCTTTTGAACAATGAGCAGTTCTTC. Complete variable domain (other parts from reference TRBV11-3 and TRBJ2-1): EAGVVQSPRYKIIEKKQPVAFWCNPISGHNTLYWYLQNLGQGPELLIRYENEEAVDDSQLPKDRFSAERLKGVDSTLKIQPAELGDSAVYLCASSTRTGLLNNEQFFGPGTRLTVL.

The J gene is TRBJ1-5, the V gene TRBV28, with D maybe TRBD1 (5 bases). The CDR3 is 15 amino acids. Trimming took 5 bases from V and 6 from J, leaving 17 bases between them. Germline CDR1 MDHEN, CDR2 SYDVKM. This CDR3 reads CASSPGGVGGQPQHF. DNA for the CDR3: TGTGCCAGCAGTCCAGGAGGGGTTGGGGGTCAGCCCCAGCATTTT.

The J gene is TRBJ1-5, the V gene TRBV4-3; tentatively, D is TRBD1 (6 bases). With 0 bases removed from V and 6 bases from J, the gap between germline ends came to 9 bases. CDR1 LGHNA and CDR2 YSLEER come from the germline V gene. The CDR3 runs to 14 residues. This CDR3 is CASSQEAGAQPQHF. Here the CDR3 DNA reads TGCGCCAGCAGCCAAGAGGCAGGGGCTCAGCCCCAGCATTTT.

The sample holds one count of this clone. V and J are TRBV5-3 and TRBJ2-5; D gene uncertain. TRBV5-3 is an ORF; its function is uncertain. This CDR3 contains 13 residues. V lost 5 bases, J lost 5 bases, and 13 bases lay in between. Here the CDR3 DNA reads TGTGCCAGAAGGGGTCTATTTCAGGAGACCCAGTACTTC. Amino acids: CARRGLFQETQYF.

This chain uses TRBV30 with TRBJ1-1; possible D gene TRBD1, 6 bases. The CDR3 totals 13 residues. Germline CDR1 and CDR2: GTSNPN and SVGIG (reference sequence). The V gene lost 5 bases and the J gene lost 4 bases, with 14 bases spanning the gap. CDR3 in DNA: TGTGCCTGGTCCCCGGGGGGCGGCACTGAAGCTTTCTTT. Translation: CAWSPGGGTEAFF. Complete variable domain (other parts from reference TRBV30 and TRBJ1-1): SQTIHQWPATLVQPVGSPLSLECTVEGTSNPNLYWYRQAAGRGLQLLFYSVGIGQISSEVPQNLSASRPQDRQFILSSKKLLLSDSGFYLCAWSPGGGTEAFFGQGTRLTVV.

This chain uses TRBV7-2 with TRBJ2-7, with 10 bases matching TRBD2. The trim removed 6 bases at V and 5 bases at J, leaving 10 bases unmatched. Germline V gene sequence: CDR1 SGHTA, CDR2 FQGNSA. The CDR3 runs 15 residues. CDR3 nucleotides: TGTGCCAGCAGGCCAATAGCGGGGGGTACCCACGAGCAGTACTTC. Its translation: CASRPIAGGTHEQYF.